This record looks at one T cell receptor beta chain sequence and its context. The antigen it recognizes is unknown. Qualities for individual bases were not recorded, and no much larger clone is one base off. The time point label, read with the paper, signifies: baseline before first vaccination. Vaccinee samples came from UK trials COV001 and COV002, including a single-blind randomized controlled phase 2/3 trial of AZD1222 (ChAdOx1 nCoV-19) in healthy adults. Trial participant PBMC samples were collected at day 0 and day 28 after the second dose for TCRbeta chain sequencing. The CDR3 regions of human TCRbeta chains were analyzed by immunosequencing. On the authors' methods: Repertoire TCRs were matched against a reference library of SARS-CoV-2-specific TCRs generated with the MIRA antigen-specificity platform. Breadth meant the fraction of unique TCRs that were SARS-CoV-2-associated, whereas depth meant the fraction of total T cells that were SARS-CoV-2-associated. Using the MIRA data, each spike-specific TCR was assigned both to the spike region to which the TCR was reactive and to a CD4 or CD8 class. Log10-transformed breadth and depth values were compared by one-way ANOVA with Sidak's multiple comparisons tests. Drawn from immuneACCESS, this table holds only the in-frame rearrangements with V and J called that TCRdb kept. Clones are partly lost; checked studies trace under half to an unresolved V gene and leave the rest unexplained. The V and J calls and clone size come from that table; D and trimming were worked out from the DNA. The sample contains about 140,000 clones, almost 90% of them found a single time. Under 3.5% of the sample rests with the top ten.

This record belongs to a study of T cell responses to AZD1222 COVID-19 vaccine (dated by TCRdb to the early 2020s). For the study in its entirety: AZD1222 recipients whose second dose came at about 4 weeks and those whose second dose came at about 12 weeks were combined into one group, since spike-specific TCR depth and breadth did not differ between the two schedules. Trial participants were enrolled by age into subgroups of 18-55, 56-69 and 70-plus years, and around 140, 26 and 57 TCR-sequenced participants, respectively, were included in these subgroups. TCR sequencing was performed for roughly 240 trial participants, of whom 200 to 220 were given two doses of AZD1222 and around 25 were given two doses of MenACWY control vaccine. The paper as a whole reports these results and caveats: Only five to seven AZD1222 recipients were SARS-CoV-2 seropositive at baseline, limiting conclusions about previously exposed vaccinees. Nearly half of unique spike-specific TCRs reportedly recognized epitopes outside regions mutated in the B.1.351 and B.1.1.7 variants. Because no day 14 peak-response samples were available, repertoires were characterized only after the peak T cell response. In the small 56-69-year group, the increase in depth fell short of significance, most likely because of low power. Vaccine-associated CD4 TCRs spanned the whole spike protein, with dominant responses in regions 160-218 and 743-854. Participants were mostly white British, with more females than males. The authors suggested clonal diversity may have been underestimated. A significant rise in spike-specific TCR breadth and depth was observed after two AZD1222 doses relative to day 0 and relative to MenACWY recipients.

The CDR3 contains 15 residues, cysteine and phenylalanine counted. Only the CDR3 DNA is retained, 45 bases long and in frame from the first base. CDR1 SGHTA and CDR2 FQGNSA are derived from the germline V gene. V loses 6 bases at its end and J loses 7 bases; junction bases beyond the gene matches: 10. This specimen consisted of peripheral blood, obtained on day 0 of AZD1222 vaccination. This sequence uses TRBV7-2 and TRBJ2-2; TRBD2 agrees with 8 junctional bases. The clonotype originates from an adult in good health. The CDR3 region reads CASRPPGLEFGELFF. The sequence in DNA is TGTGCCAGCAGACCGCCGGGACTAGAGTTCGGGGAGCTGTTTTTT.